This T cell receptor (beta chain) was sequenced in a study of T cell responses to AZD1222 COVID-19 vaccine. About the research overall: Second-dose schedules of about 4 or about 12 weeks were combined.

Turning to this clone: Its antigen is not identified.

Study-level findings and limits: Among those given AZD1222, only five to seven were seropositive at baseline. Donors were mostly white British, more females; clonal diversity possibly underestimated. None of the repertoires were sampled until the peak T cell response had passed.

TCRdb keeps only in-frame clones here, not all; method: immunoSEQ multiplex PCR. The data show 150,000 or so clones, about 88% seen once. The CDR3 runs 16 residues. CDR1 is DFQATT, CDR2 SNEGSKA, per germline (reference sequence). Trimming took 3 bases from V and 6 from J; bases not matched to a gene: 15. The sample was peripheral blood, taken on day 0 of AZD1222 vaccination. The origin of this receptor is an adult in good health. The chain carries TRBV20-1 and TRBJ2-7, with 9 bases that match TRBD2. The CDR3 sequence is CSASSTTGLAGSEQYF. DNA for the CDR3: TGCAGTGCTAGTTCTACTACGGGGCTAGCGGGAAGCGAGCAGTACTTC.